This TCR beta chain was obtained from a study of T cell responses to AZD1222 COVID-19 vaccine. As regards this clone: Antigen specificity is unknown.

The CDR3 has 14 amino acids. Germline CDR1 LNHDA, CDR2 SQIVND (reference sequence). V was clipped by 4 bases and J by 4 bases, with 13 bases between them. General study findings and limits: Just five or six AZD1222 recipients were seropositive at baseline.

Profiled with immunoSEQ multiplex PCR; TCRdb holds only in-frame clones, not every one. Here the sample spans about 68,000 clones, about nine tenths being singletons. The material sequenced was peripheral blood, taken on day 0 of AZD1222 vaccination. This chain joins TRBV19 and TRBJ1-2; possible D gene TRBD1, 6 bases. The receptor's source is an adult in good health. The CDR3 spells CASSTGEGFYGYTF. CDR3 DNA: TGTGCCAGTAGTACAGGGGAAGGGTTCTATGGCTACACCTTC. The full variable domain, with the rest looked up from reference TRBV19 and TRBJ1-2, is DGGITQSPKYLFRKEGQNVTLSCEQNLNHDAMYWYRQDPGQGLRLIYYSQIVNDFQKGDIAEGYSVSREKKESFPLTVTSAQKNPTAFYLCASSTGEGFYGYTFGSGTRLTVV.